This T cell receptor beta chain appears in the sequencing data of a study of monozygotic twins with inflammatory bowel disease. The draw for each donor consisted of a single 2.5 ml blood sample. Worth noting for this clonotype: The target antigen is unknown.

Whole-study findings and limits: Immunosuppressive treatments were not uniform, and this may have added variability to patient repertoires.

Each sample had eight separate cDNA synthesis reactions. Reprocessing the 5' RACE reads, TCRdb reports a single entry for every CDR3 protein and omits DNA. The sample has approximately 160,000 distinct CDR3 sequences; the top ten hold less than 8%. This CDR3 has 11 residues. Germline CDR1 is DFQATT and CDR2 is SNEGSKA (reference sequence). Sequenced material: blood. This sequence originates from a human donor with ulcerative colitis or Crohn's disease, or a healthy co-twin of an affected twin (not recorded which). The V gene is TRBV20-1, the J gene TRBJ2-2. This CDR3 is CSAIDTGELFF.